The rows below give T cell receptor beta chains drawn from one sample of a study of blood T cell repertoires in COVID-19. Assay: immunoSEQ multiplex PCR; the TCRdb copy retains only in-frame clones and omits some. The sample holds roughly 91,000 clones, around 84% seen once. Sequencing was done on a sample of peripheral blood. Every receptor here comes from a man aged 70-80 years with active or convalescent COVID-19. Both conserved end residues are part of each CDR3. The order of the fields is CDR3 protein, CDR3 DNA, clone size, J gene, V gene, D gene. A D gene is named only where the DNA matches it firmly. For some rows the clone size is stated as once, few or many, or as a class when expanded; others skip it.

CDR3: CASSSRESSYEQYF; DNA: TGTGCCAGCAGCTCCCGAGAGAGCTCCTACGAGCAGTACTTC; size: -; J: TRBJ2-7; V: TRBV5-4; D: -
CDR3: CASSPPGTGELFF; DNA: TGTGCCAGCAGCCCCCCGGGAACCGGGGAGCTGTTTTTT; size: -; J: TRBJ2-2; V: TRBV7-2; D: -
CDR3: CASSVTSGGPNTGELFF; DNA: TGTGCCAGCAGTGTCACTAGCGGGGGCCCGAACACCGGGGAGCTGTTTTTT; size: -; J: TRBJ2-2; V: TRBV28; D: TRBD2
CDR3: CASSRDNQETQYF; DNA: TGTGCCAGCAGCAGAGACAACCAAGAGACCCAGTACTTC; size: -; J: TRBJ2-5; V: TRBV5-4; D: -
CDR3: CASSRGTSVETQYF; DNA: TGTGCCAGCAGCCGCGGGACTAGCGTGGAGACCCAGTACTTC; size: once; J: TRBJ2-5; V: TRBV5-4; D: TRBD2
CDR3: CASSLAASGGRYEQYF; DNA: TGTGCCAGCAGCTTAGCGGCTAGCGGGGGGCGGTACGAGCAGTACTTC; size: -; J: TRBJ2-7; V: TRBV7-2; D: TRBD2
CDR3: CASSLVSGPTIEKLFF; DNA: TGTGCCAGCAGCTTAGTGTCCGGCCCCACTATAGAAAAACTGTTTTTT; size: -; J: TRBJ1-4; V: TRBV7-2; D: -
CDR3: CASSLGQGAGEQYF; DNA: TGTGCCAGCAGCTTAGGACAGGGGGCGGGGGAGCAGTACTTC; size: once; J: TRBJ2-7; V: TRBV7-2; D: TRBD1
CDR3: CAWSVWAAAPNEQFF; DNA: TGTGCCTGGAGTGTATGGGCAGCGGCCCCCAATGAGCAGTTCTTC; size: -; J: TRBJ2-1; V: TRBV30; D: -
CDR3: CASSYVGGELFF; DNA: TGTGCCAGCAGCTACGTCGGCGGGGAGCTGTTTTTT; size: -; J: TRBJ2-2; V: TRBV7-3; D: -
CDR3: CASSEGQGRQETQYF; DNA: TGTGCCAGCAGCGAAGGACAGGGGCGCCAAGAGACCCAGTACTTC; size: -; J: TRBJ2-5; V: TRBV5-6; D: TRBD1
CDR3: CATSDRGGYYGYTF; DNA: TGTGCCACCAGTGATAGGGGCGGATACTATGGCTACACCTTC; size: few; J: TRBJ1-2; V: TRBV24-1; D: -
CDR3: CASSLGLAGETDTQYF; DNA: TGTGCCAGCAGCTTAGGACTAGCGGGGGAGACAGATACGCAGTATTTT; size: -; J: TRBJ2-3; V: TRBV7-9; D: TRBD2
CDR3: CASSSNRGGISYEQYF; DNA: TGTGCCAGCAGCTCCAACAGGGGTGGAATCTCATACGAGCAGTACTTC; size: -; J: TRBJ2-7; V: TRBV5-5; D: TRBD1
CDR3: CASSLTLAGSSYEQYF; DNA: TGTGCCAGCAGCTTAACCCTAGCGGGGAGCTCCTACGAGCAGTACTTC; size: -; J: TRBJ2-7; V: TRBV7-9; D: TRBD2
CDR3: CASSPRTGLTEAFF; DNA: TGTGCCAGTAGTCCTCGGACAGGGCTAACTGAAGCTTTCTTT; size: few; J: TRBJ1-1; V: TRBV19; D: TRBD1
CDR3: CASSSRQNNEQFF; DNA: TGTGCCAGCAGCTCCAGGCAGAACAATGAGCAGTTCTTC; size: few; J: TRBJ2-1; V: TRBV7-3; D: -
CDR3: CASSLLSGQVNTEAFF; DNA: TGTGCCAGCAGCTTATTATCAGGCCAGGTGAACACTGAAGCTTTCTTT; size: -; J: TRBJ1-1; V: TRBV7-6; D: -
CDR3: CASSYFPQGYGYTF; DNA: TGTGCCAGCAGTTACTTCCCGCAGGGCTATGGCTACACCTTC; size: -; J: TRBJ1-2; V: TRBV6-5; D: -
CDR3: CASSPGGSETQYF; DNA: TGTGCCAGCTCACCGGGAGGGTCCGAGACCCAGTACTTC; size: -; J: TRBJ2-5; V: TRBV18; D: TRBD2